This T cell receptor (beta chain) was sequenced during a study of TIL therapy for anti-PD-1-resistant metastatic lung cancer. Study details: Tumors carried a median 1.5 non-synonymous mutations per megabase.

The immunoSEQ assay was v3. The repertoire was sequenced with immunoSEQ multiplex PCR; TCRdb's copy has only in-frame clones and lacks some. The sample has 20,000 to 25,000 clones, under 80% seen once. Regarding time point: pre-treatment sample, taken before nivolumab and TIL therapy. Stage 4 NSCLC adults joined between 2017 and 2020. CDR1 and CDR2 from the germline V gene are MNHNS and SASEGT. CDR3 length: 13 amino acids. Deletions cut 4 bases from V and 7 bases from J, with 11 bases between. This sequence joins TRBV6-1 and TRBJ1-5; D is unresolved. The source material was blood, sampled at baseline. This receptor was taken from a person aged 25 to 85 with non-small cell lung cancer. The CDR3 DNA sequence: TGTGCCAGCAGTGCCCGGGAAAACCAGCCCCAGCATTTT. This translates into CASSARENQPQHF.